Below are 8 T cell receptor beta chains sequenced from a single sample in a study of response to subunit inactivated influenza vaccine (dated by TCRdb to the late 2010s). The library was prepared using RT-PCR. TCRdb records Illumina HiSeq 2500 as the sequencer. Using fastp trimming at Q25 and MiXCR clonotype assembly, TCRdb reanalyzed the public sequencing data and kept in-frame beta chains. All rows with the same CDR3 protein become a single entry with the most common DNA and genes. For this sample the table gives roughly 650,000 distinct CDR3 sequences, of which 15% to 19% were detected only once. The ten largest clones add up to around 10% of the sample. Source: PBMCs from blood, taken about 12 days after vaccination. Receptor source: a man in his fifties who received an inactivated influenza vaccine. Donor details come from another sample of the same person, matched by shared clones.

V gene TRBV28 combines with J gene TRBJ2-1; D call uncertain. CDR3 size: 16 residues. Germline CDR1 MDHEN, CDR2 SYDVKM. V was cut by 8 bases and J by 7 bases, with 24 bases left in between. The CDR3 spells CASPPRRSEVNNEQFF. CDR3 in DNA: TGTGCCAGCCCTCCCCGTCGAAGCGAGGTTAATAATGAGCAGTTCTTC.

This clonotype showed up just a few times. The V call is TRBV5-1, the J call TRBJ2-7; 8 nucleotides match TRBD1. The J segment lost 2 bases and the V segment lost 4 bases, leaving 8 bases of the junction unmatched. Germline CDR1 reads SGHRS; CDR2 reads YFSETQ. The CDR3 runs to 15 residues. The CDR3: CASSLTGTGPYEQYF. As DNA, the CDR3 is TGCGCCAGCAGCCTAACCGGGACAGGCCCCTACGAGCAGTACTTC.

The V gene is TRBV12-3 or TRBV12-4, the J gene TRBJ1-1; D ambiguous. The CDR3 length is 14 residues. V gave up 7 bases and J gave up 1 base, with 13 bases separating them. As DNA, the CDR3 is TGTGCCAGCACCCCCCGGCGGACGAACACTGAAGCTTTCTTT. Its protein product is CASTPRRTNTEAFF.

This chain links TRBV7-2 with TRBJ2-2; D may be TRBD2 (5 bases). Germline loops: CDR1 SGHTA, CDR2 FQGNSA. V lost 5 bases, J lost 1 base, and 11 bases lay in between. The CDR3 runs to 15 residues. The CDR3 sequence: CASSTQRRNTGELFF. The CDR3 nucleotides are TGTGCCAGCAGCACTCAGCGGAGGAACACCGGGGAGCTGTTTTTT.

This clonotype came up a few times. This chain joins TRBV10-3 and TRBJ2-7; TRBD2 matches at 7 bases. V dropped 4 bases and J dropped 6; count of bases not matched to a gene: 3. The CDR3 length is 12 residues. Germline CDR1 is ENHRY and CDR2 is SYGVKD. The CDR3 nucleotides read TGTGCCATCAGTGCGGGGGGAAGCGAGCAGTACTTC. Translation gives CAISAGGSEQYF.

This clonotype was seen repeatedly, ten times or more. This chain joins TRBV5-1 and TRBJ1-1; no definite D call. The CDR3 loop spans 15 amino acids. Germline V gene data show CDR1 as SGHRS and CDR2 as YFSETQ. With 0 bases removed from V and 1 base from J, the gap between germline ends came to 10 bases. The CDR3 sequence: CASSLEWGTNTEAFF. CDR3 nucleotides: TGCGCCAGCAGCTTGGAGTGGGGAACGAACACTGAAGCTTTCTTT.

The CDR3 DNA follows: TGTGCCAGCAGTTGGGAGATCCAAGAGACCCAGTACTTC. It codes for CASSWEIQETQYF. The chain carries TRBV25-1 and TRBJ2-5; the D gene is possibly TRBD2 (5 bases). With 5 bases removed from V and 1 base from J, the gap between germline ends came to 8 bases. Looked up from germline, CDR1 is MGHDK and CDR2 is SYGVNS. This CDR3 contains 13 residues.

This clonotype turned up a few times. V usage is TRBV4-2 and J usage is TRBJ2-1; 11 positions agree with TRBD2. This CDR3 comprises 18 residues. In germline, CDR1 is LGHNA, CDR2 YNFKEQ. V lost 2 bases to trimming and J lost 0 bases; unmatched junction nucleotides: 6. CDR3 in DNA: TGTGCCAGCAGCCAACCCTCTAGCGGGGGGAGCTCCTACAATGAGCAGTTCTTC. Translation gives CASSQPSSGGSSYNEQFF.